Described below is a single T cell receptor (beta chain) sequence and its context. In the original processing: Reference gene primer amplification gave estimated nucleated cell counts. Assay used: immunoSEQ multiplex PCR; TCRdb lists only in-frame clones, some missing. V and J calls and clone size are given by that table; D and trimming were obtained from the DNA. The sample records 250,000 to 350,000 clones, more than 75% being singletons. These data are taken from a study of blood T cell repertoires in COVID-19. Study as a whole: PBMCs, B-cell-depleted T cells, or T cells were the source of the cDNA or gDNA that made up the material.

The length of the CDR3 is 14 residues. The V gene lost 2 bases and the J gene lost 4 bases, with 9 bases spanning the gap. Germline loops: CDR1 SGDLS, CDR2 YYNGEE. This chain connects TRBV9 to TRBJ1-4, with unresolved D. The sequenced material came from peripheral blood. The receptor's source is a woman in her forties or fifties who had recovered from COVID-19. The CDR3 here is CASSVQPGNEKLFF. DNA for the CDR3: TGTGCCAGCAGCGTCCAACCGGGTAATGAAAAACTGTTTTTT.